This T cell receptor (beta chain) is from a study of shared clonotypes between healthy human individuals. CDR1 and CDR2 (germline): MDHEN, SYDVKM. There are 17 residues in the CDR3. Trimming removed 5 bases from V and 4 bases from J, with 20 bases in between. The assay was immunoSEQ multiplex PCR, and TCRdb's table has in-frame clones only and misses some. This sample has about 1.1 million clones, with roughly 77% found just once. The genes are TRBV28 and TRBJ2-2; the D is unclear. Specimen: memory CD4+ T cells from PBMCs. Sample subset: CD45RA-negative fraction. This TCR was recovered from a young man in good health. Some clones in this sample may be carry-over from other donors' samples. DNA of the CDR3: TGTGCCAGCAGTCCGCAACGGATTACCCTTACCACCGGGGAGCTGTTTTTT. It codes for CASSPQRITLTTGELFF. Based on the CDR3 plus reference TRBV28 and TRBJ2-2, the full variable domain is DVKVTQSSRYLVKRTGEKVFLECVQDMDHENMFWYRQDPGLGLRLIYFSYDVKMKEKGDIPEGYSVSREKKERFSLILESASTNQTSMYLCASSPQRITLTTGELFFGEGSRLTVL.